Shown below are 8 T cell receptor beta chains from a single sample sequenced in a study of T cells in Graves' hyperthyroidism and ophthalmopathy. Researchers amplified the TCR beta CDR3 regions from RNA transcripts. TCR CDR3 underwent first-round RT-PCR with the HTBI primer set. Using its own MiXCR run on the multiplex PCR reads, TCRdb lists one record per CDR3 protein. The sample lists 500,000 or so distinct CDR3 sequences, 15% to 20% occurring once. Sequencing was carried out using blood. All receptors derive from a woman aged 18 to 35 with Graves' ophthalmopathy.

The sample holds many counts of this clonotype. V is TRBV7-8 and J is TRBJ2-1; maybe TRBD1 (6 bases). CDR1 is SGHVS, CDR2 FQNEAQ, per germline. The CDR3 length is 14 residues. The V gene lost 5 bases and the J gene lost 7 bases, with 15 bases spanning the gap. CDR3 nucleotides: TGTGCCAGCAGCGACAGGACAGCTACTAATGAGCAGTTCTTC. Encoded protein: CASSDRTATNEQFF.

This clonotype was found many times. The rearrangement uses TRBV28 and TRBJ1-2; TRBD1 is a possible D gene (6 bases). Per germline, CDR1 MDHEN and CDR2 SYDVKM. The CDR3 length is 17 residues. V was shortened by 5 bases and J by 3 bases, with 22 bases between the two germline ends. The CDR3 DNA reads TGTGCCAGCAGTGGATCCGGGGGCACCCCGCGGGACTATGGCTACACCTTC. It codes for CASSGSGGTPRDYGYTF.

This clonotype came up many times. The genes are TRBV6-2 or TRBV6-3 and TRBJ2-1, with D perhaps TRBD2 (6 bases). V dropped 4 bases and J dropped 7 bases, with 20 bases sitting between them. CDR1 MNHEY and CDR2 SVGEGT come from the germline V gene. The CDR3 has 16 residues. CDR3 residues: CASSSPPRDPLNEQFF. In DNA form, the CDR3 reads TGTGCCAGCAGTTCCCCCCCGCGGGACCCCTTGAATGAGCAGTTCTTC.

This clonotype appeared many times. The chain couples TRBV6-1 to TRBJ2-7, with 13 bases matching TRBD2. This CDR3 has 16 residues. Trimming cost V 4 bases and J 2 bases; bases outside gene matches: 5. In germline, CDR1 is MNHNS, CDR2 SASEGT. The CDR3: CASSGKGTSGTYEQYF. The CDR3 nucleotides are TGTGCCAGCAGTGGCAAAGGGACTAGCGGGACCTACGAGCAGTACTTC.

This clonotype was recorded at least ten times. V usage is TRBV11-1 and J usage is TRBJ2-1; perhaps TRBD1 as D (7 bases). The CDR3 covers 15 residues. The germline CDR1 and CDR2 sequences are SGHAT and FQDESV (reference sequence). Trimming left V 1 base short and J 4 bases short, with 11 bases between. The CDR3 DNA reads TGTGCCAGCAGCTTAGGCGGGACAGCTTACAATGAGCAGTTCTTC. Translating it yields CASSLGGTAYNEQFF.

This clonotype was observed many times. This sequence joins TRBV20-1 and TRBJ2-7; D might be TRBD2 (6 bases). There are 16 residues in the CDR3. V shed 0 bases and J shed 3 bases, with 18 bases lying between them. The germline V gene has CDR1 DFQATT and CDR2 SNEGSKA (reference sequence). Here the CDR3 DNA reads TGCAGTGCTAGAGATAGGGGACTCTCATCCGGCTACGAGCAGTACTTC. Protein product: CSARDRGLSSGYEQYF.

The genes are TRBV19 and TRBJ2-1; 7 positions match TRBD2. This CDR3 region has 13 residues. CDR1 LNHDA and CDR2 SQIVND come from the germline V gene (reference sequence). Trimming removed 6 bases from V and 6 bases from J; junction bases left unmatched: 5. The CDR3, as DNA: TGTGCCAGTAGCTGGACTAGTGGCAATGAGCAGTTCTTC. Protein: CASSWTSGNEQFF.

The J gene is TRBJ1-1, the V gene TRBV3-1; 12 nucleotides match TRBD1. The germline V gene encodes CDR1 LGHDT and CDR2 YNNKEL (reference sequence). This CDR3 is 16 amino acids long. The trim removed 1 base at V and 5 bases at J, leaving 5 bases unmatched. CDR3 DNA sequence: TGTGCCAGCAGCCAAGGGACGGGACAGGGGGCAACTGAAGCTTTCTTT. Translated, it gives CASSQGTGQGATEAFF.